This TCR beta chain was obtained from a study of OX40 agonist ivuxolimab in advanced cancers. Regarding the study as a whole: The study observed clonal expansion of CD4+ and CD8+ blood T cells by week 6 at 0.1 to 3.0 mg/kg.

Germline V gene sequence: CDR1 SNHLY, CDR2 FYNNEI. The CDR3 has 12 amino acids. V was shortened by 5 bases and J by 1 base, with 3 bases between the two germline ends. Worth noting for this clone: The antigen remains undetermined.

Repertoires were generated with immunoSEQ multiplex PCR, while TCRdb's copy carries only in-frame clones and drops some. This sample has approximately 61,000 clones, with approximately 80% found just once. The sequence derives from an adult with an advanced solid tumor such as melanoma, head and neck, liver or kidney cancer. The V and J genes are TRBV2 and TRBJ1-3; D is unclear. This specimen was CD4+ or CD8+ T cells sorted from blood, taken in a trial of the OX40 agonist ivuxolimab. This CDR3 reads CASSRSGNTIYF. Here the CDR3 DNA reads TGTGCCAGCAGTCGGTCTGGAAACACCATATATTTT.